The clone carrying this TCR beta chain was detected many times. The TCRbeta library was prepared with unique molecular identifiers. From the PCR reads, TCRdb called clonotypes with MiXCR, one entry per CDR3 protein. The sample consists of under 850,000 distinct CDR3 sequences, over 10% of them appearing once. This sample is drawn from a study of T-cell reconstitution after alpha-beta-depleted transplantation in children. V shed 0 bases and J shed 2 bases, with 10 bases lying between them. Germline CDR1 is DFQATT and CDR2 is SNEGSKA (reference sequence). The CDR3 contains 14 residues. The sequences come from PBMCs, collected before TCRalphabeta/CD19-depleted stem cell transplant. V usage is TRBV20-1 and J usage is TRBJ2-5; D not resolved. The TCR comes from a girl aged 2-10 years with congenital amegakaryocytic thrombocytopenia, due to receive a stem cell transplant. CDR3 DNA: TGCAGTGCTAGAGAATTCCTCGAACAAGAGACCCAGTACTTC. This translates into CSAREFLEQETQYF.